This TCR beta chain was observed in a study of blood T cell repertoires in COVID-19 (dated by TCRdb to 2020 to 2022). In the study overall: The collaborator samples originated in the United States, Italy and Spain and spanned the acute and convalescent phases of COVID-19. The prospective study material was composed of cDNA or gDNA derived from T cells, B-cell-depleted T cells, or PBMCs. The dataset comprised deeply sampled blood TCRbeta repertoires from subjects exposed to, actively infected with, or recovered from COVID-19. A freely available public database, intended as a resource for researchers studying the immune response to SARS-CoV-2, is where the repertoires were released. Samples were obtained from the ongoing ImmuneRACE study (first 160 participants) and from over 1,000 subjects provided by 6 global collaborators. Sample metadata almost always included a de-identified subject ID, COVID-19 status, age in years and sex. HLA class I and class II types, where available, came from metadata supplied by the sample provider rather than from assay-based typing. The research as a whole found: Clinical and demographic metadata were provided uncurated, with the amount varying by source and participant.

Enrolling through a virtual design, the prospective study's participants ranged in age from roughly 18 to 95 years and lived across some 22 United States geographic areas. Cohort assignment in the prospective study relied on participant-reported clinical history from a screening survey and a study questionnaire. Recovered participants in ImmuneRACE Cohort 3 were defined by two consecutive negative NP/OP PCR tests, clearance by a healthcare professional, or resolution of symptoms. In the prospective study, whole blood, serum and a nasopharyngeal or oropharyngeal swab were collected from each participant by mobile phlebotomists. Over a 2-month period, participants in the prospective study had the option of providing additional blood draws and questionnaires. Before DNA extraction, prospective study blood samples were shipped either frozen or at room temperature. TCRbeta CDR3 regions were amplified from genomic DNA by means of the immunoSEQ Assay, a bias-controlled multiplex PCR. The original methods were these. Nucleated cell counts per sample were estimated from amplification of reference gene primers within the assay. To quantify the absolute abundance of each unique TCRbeta CDR3 rearrangement, sequence reads were collapsed and filtered. For each sample, productive Simpson clonality was calculated as the square root of Simpson's diversity index over productive rearrangements. This immuneACCESS table, as held by TCRdb, lists in-frame sequences with V and J called but not all clones. Of the missing ones, under half trace to an unresolved V gene in checked studies; the others have no known cause. V and J calls and clone size are copied from that table; D and trimming were computed from the DNA. A total of more than 300,000 clones appear in this sample, around 89% of them only once. About 1.1% of the sample rests with the top ten.

With regard to this clone: Its antigen is currently not known. No much larger clonotype is one base removed from it; base qualities were not supplied.

CDR1 and CDR2 are read off the germline V gene as SGDLS and YYNGEE. Trimming takes 3 bases from V and 6 bases from J, and the germline ends sit 18 bases apart. The CDR3 runs 15 amino acids, cysteine and phenylalanine included. Solely the CDR3 DNA is kept, with 45 bases framed from the first base. Recombination joined TRBV9 with TRBJ1-2; the best D guess is TRBD1, with 5 bases matching. The receptor comes from a woman between 18 and 29 years old who had recovered from COVID-19. Material: PBMCs or T cells enriched from blood (not recorded which). The CDR3 region has the sequence CASSGQRYIFHGYTF. The sequenced DNA is TGTGCCAGCAGCGGACAGCGATATATTTTCCATGGCTACACCTTC.